This passage covers 12 T cell receptor beta chains from one sample sequenced in a study of cytomegalovirus exposure and HLA in healthy donors. It was with 60 Vbeta and 13 Jbeta primers that the PCR ran. Generated by immunoSEQ multiplex PCR, the TCRdb table keeps only in-frame clones and is missing some. The sample has about 120,000 clones, roughly 80% seen once. The sequencing sample was made of PBMCs. The source of these receptors is a middle-aged woman in good health and CMV-seronegative.

This clone was counted a single time. This chain joins TRBV29-1 and TRBJ2-7; 10 bases are shared with TRBD1. This CDR3 contains 16 residues. Germline V CDR1 and CDR2: SQVTM, ANQGSEA. Germline trimming cut 0 bases from V and 3 bases from J; bases unmatched to any gene: 8. CDR3 DNA: TGCAGCGTTGAAGATTTAGGACAGGGGGAATACTACGAGCAGTACTTC. Translation gives CSVEDLGQGEYYEQYF.

The J gene is TRBJ2-1, the V gene TRBV30; TRBD2 matches at 13 bases. The CDR3 spans 14 residues. The germline V gene has CDR1 GTSNPN and CDR2 SVGIG (reference sequence). V shed 4 bases, J shed 8 bases, and the junction held 5 bases outside the gene matches. The CDR3 bases are TGTGCCTGGACCCGTGGACTAGCGGGAGATGAGCAGTTCTTC. Translation gives CAWTRGLAGDEQFF. Full variable domain (missing parts from reference TRBV30 and TRBJ2-1): SQTIHQWPATLVQPVGSPLSLECTVEGTSNPNLYWYRQAAGRGLQLLFYSVGIGQISSEVPQNLSASRPQDRQFILSSKKLLLSDSGFYLCAWTRGLAGDEQFFGPGTRLTVL.

The chain joins TRBV9 to TRBJ2-3, with D perhaps TRBD1 (5 bases). V lost 4 bases and J 0 bases, leaving 21 bases between the germline ends. The CDR3 has 18 amino acids. Germline CDR1 is SGDLS and CDR2 is YYNGEE. CDR3 nucleotide sequence: TGTGCCAGCAGCTTACGGCCCACAGGAGCCCCTAGCACAGATACGCAGTATTTT. The encoded protein is CASSLRPTGAPSTDTQYF.

The chain combines TRBV4-1 with TRBJ1-1; TRBD1 is a possible D gene (6 bases). The germline CDR1 and CDR2 sequences are MGHRA and YSYEKL. V was shortened by 1 base and J by 1 base, with 13 bases between the two germline ends. This CDR3 has 16 residues. The CDR3 nucleotides are TGCGCCAGCAGCCAAGGGCGGGGGCAGGGGAACACTGAAGCTTTCTTT. Amino acid sequence: CASSQGRGQGNTEAFF.

The chain recombines TRBV5-1 with TRBJ2-5; 7 bases match TRBD2. The J call may be faulty, since TRBJ2-7 better matches the DNA end. This CDR3 is 15 amino acids long. CDR1 SGHRS and CDR2 YFSETQ come from the germline V gene. In DNA, the CDR3 is TGCGCCAGCAGAACCTCTAGCGGAGACACCTACGAGCAGTACTTC. This sequence encodes CASRTSSGDTYEQYF.

The gene calls are TRBV4-1 and TRBJ1-5; possibly TRBD1 for D (6 bases). V lost 3 bases and J 4 bases, leaving 7 bases between the germline ends. Germline V gene sequence: CDR1 MGHRA, CDR2 YSYEKL. This CDR3 spans 13 amino acids. This chain's CDR3 is CASSQDRNQPQHF. The DNA for the CDR3 is TGCGCCAGCAGCCAGGACAGAAATCAGCCCCAGCATTTT.

V and J are TRBV7-9 and TRBJ2-2; D uncertain. Germline-derived CDR1 and CDR2 are SEHNR and FQNEAQ (reference sequence). This CDR3 region has 13 residues. V was clipped by 8 bases and J by 2 bases, with 9 bases between them. DNA of the CDR3: TGTGCCAGCTCGTGGAGAAACACCGGGGAGCTGTTTTTT. It translates to CASSWRNTGELFF. Based on the CDR3 plus reference TRBV7-9 and TRBJ2-2, the full variable domain is DTGVSQNPRHKITKRGQNVTFRCDPISEHNRLYWYRQTLGQGPEFLTYFQNEAQLEKSRLLSDRFSAERPKGSFSTLEIQRTEQGDSAMYLCASSWRNTGELFFGEGSRLTVL.

This clone was counted a few times. The CDR3, as DNA: TGTGCCATCAGTGAGGCCCGACTAGCGGGGATCGATACGCAGTATTTT. Its translation: CAISEARLAGIDTQYF. The chain links TRBV10-3 to TRBJ2-3, with TRBD2 identical over 11 bases. V lost 2 bases and J lost 6; bases outside the gene matches: 7. Germline V gene data show CDR1 as ENHRY and CDR2 as SYGVKD. CDR3 length: 16 residues.

The chain carries TRBV7-9 and TRBJ2-3; D ambiguous. Trimming removed 2 bases at V and 2 bases at J, with 11 bases between. The germline V gene has CDR1 SEHNR and CDR2 FQNEAQ (reference sequence). This CDR3 has 15 residues. The CDR3 reads CASSLSGANTDTQYF. CDR3 DNA sequence: TGTGCCAGCAGCTTATCCGGAGCGAACACAGATACGCAGTATTTT.

Remarks on this clone: One end of the junction varies from germline; a read error may be responsible. The chain employs TRBV7-2 and TRBJ2-1; D perhaps matches TRBD1 (5 bases). The length of the CDR3 is 12 residues. Germline CDR1 reads SGHTA; CDR2 reads FQGNSA. The CDR3 nucleotides read TGTGCCAACAGCGAAGGGGCAAATGAGCAGTTCTTC. Its translation: CANSEGANEQFF.

V is TRBV2 and J is TRBJ2-5; D unresolved. Trimming pared 3 bases from V and 7 bases from J, leaving 12 bases between. Germline V CDR1 and CDR2: SNHLY, FYNNEI. The CDR3 covers 13 residues. Written as DNA, the CDR3 is TGTGCCAGCAGTGATAGGCAGGAAGGGACCCAGTACTTC. It yields the protein CASSDRQEGTQYF.

CDR3 bases: TGTGCCAGCAGCGTAGAGACTTTTCCGGACTATGGCTACACCTTC. Its translation: CASSVETFPDYGYTF. The chain recombines TRBV9 with TRBJ1-2, with D unresolved. CDR3 length equals 15 residues. V was trimmed by 0 bases and J by 3 bases, leaving 12 bases between them. Looked up from germline, CDR1 is SGDLS and CDR2 is YYNGEE.